This T cell receptor beta chain was observed in a study of blood T cell repertoires in COVID-19 (dated by TCRdb to about 2020). In the study overall: Collaborator samples came from the United States, Italy and Spain and covered acute and convalescent phases of COVID-19. The material from the prospective study consisted of cDNA or gDNA derived from T cells, B-cell-depleted T cells, or PBMCs. Subjects who had been exposed to COVID-19, were actively infected with it, or had recovered from it provided the deeply sampled blood TCRbeta repertoires that made up the dataset. The repertoires were made available in a free public database intended to serve as a resource for research on the immune response to SARS-CoV-2. Samples came from the ongoing ImmuneRACE study (first 160 participants) plus 1,254 subjects from 6 global collaborators. A de-identified subject ID, COVID-19 status, age in years and sex were almost always included in the sample metadata. Where available, HLA class I and class II types were taken from metadata supplied by the sample provider and were not determined by assay-based typing.

The immunoSEQ Assay, a bias-controlled multiplex PCR, was used to amplify TCRbeta CDR3 regions from genomic DNA. The source study handled its data this way. Within the assay, amplification of reference gene primers was used to estimate how many nucleated cells each sample contained. Sequence reads were collapsed and filtered to measure the absolute abundance of every unique TCRbeta CDR3 rearrangement. For each sample, productive Simpson clonality was calculated as the square root of Simpson's diversity index over productive rearrangements. TCRdb holds this immuneACCESS table with in-frame rearrangements only. Some clones are missing; in checked studies, unresolved V genes explain under half, and the rest has no known cause. The DNA was the basis for D and trimming; V, J and clone size are from that table. The sample table records around 45,000 clones; about 91% of these occur just once. The top ten clonotypes cover approximately 15% of the sample.

Each collaborating institution followed its own protocols to collect whole blood in K2EDTA tubes. For TCRbeta analysis, collaborators shipped samples in one of three forms: frozen whole blood, isolated PBMCs, or DNA extracted from either of those sample types. Study-level results and caveats: The amount of clinical and demographic metadata varied by source and participant and was provided uncurated.

Concerning this clone: Its antigen remains unidentified. Base qualities are missing; no much larger clone stands one base away.

Via the germline V gene (reference sequence), CDR1 is MNHEY and CDR2 SMNVEV. The CDR3 contains 15 residues, cysteine and phenylalanine counted. Only CDR3 DNA is held: 45 bases, read in frame from base 1. The germline V end is reduced by 6 bases and the J end by 6 bases; junction bases left unmatched: 9. The source is a man in his sixties with active COVID-19. The rearranged segments are TRBV27 and TRBJ2-3, with 10 bases matching TRBD2. Sequencing was done on a sample of peripheral blood. The CDR3 corresponds to CASSPILAGSDTQYF. The DNA is as follows: TGTGCCAGCAGCCCAATACTAGCGGGAAGCGATACGCAGTATTTT.